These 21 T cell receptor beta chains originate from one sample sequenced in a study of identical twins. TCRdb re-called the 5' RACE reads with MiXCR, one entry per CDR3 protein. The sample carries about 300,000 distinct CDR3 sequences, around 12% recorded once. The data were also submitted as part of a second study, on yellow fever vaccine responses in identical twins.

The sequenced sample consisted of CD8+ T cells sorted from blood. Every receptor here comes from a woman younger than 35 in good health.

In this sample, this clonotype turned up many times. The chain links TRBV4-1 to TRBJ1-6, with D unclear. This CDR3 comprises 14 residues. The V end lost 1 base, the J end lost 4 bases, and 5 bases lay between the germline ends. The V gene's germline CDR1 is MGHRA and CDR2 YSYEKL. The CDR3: CASSQGEYNSPLHF. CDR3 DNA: TGCGCCAGCAGCCAAGGGGAATATAATTCACCCCTCCACTTT.

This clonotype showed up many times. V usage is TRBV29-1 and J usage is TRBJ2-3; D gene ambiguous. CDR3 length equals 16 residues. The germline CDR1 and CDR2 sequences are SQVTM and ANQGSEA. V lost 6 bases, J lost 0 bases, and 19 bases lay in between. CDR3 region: CSVKGLPSASTDTQYF. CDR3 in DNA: TGCAGCGTGAAGGGTCTCCCCTCCGCTAGCACAGATACGCAGTATTTT.

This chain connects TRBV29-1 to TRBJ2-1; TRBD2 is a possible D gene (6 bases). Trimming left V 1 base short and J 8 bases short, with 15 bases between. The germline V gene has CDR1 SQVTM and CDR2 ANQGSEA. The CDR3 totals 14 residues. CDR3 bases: TGCAGCGTTGAAGGGCGGGATAATTTCGATGAGCAGTTCTTC. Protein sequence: CSVEGRDNFDEQFF.

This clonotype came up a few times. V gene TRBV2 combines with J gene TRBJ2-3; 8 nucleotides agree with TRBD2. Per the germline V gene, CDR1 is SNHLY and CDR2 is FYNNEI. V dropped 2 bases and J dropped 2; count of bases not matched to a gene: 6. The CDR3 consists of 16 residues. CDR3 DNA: TGTGCCAGCAGTGAAATAGCGGGAATATACACAGATACGCAGTATTTT. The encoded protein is CASSEIAGIYTDTQYF.

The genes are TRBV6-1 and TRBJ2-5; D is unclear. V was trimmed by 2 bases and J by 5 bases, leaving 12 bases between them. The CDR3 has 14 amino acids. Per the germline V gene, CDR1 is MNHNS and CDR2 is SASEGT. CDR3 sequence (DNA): TGTGCCAGCAGTGAACATGTGGTGGAGGAGACCCAGTACTTC. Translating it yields CASSEHVVEETQYF.

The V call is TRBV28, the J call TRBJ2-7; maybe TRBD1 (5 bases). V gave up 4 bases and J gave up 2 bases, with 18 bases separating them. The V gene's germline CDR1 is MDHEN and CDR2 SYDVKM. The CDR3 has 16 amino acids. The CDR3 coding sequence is TGTGCCAGCAGTTCCATGTTTGGCGACAGCACCTACGAGCAGTACGTC. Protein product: CASSSMFGDSTYEQYV.

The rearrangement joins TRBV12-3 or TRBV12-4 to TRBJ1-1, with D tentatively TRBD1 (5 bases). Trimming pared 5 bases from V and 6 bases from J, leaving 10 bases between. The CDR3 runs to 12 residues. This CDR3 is CASSLMTAEAFF. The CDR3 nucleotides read TGTGCCAGCAGTCTTATGACAGCTGAAGCTTTCTTT.

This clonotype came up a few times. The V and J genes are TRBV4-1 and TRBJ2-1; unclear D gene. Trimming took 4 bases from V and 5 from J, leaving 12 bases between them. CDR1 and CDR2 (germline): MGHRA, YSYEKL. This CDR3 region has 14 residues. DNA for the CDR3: TGCGCCAGCAGCCCCAGTGCCATAAACAATGAGCAGTTCTTC. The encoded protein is CASSPSAINNEQFF.

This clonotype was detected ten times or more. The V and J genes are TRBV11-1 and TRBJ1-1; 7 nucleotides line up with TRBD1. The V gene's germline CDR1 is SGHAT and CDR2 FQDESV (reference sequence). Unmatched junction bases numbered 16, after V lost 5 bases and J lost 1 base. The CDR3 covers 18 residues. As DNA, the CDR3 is TGTGCCAGCAGCACCCTAGGTCGCACAGGGGTTTGGAACACTGAAGCTTTCTTT. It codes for CASSTLGRTGVWNTEAFF. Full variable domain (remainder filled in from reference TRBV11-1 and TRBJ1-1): EAEVAQSPRYKITEKSQAVAFWCDPISGHATLYWYRQILGQGPELLVQFQDESVVDDSQLPKDRFSAERLKGVDSTLKIQPAELGDSAMYLCASSTLGRTGVWNTEAFFGQGTRLTVV.

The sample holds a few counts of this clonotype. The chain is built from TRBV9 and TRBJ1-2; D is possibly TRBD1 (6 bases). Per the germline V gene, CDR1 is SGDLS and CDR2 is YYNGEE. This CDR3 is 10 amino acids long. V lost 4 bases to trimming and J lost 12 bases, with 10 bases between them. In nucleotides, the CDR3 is TGTGCCAGCAGCCCGACAGGCCACACCTTC. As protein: CASSPTGHTF.

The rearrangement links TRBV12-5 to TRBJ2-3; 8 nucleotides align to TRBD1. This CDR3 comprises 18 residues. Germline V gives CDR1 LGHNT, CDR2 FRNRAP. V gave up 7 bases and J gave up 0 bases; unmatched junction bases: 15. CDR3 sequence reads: CASETGDWSGPSTDTQYF. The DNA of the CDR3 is TGTGCTAGTGAGACAGGGGACTGGAGCGGGCCTAGCACAGATACGCAGTATTTT.

The CDR3 here is CATSSSVAGGRDWTDTQYF. The CDR3 DNA sequence: TGTGCCACCAGCAGTTCAGTAGCGGGAGGTCGTGATTGGACAGATACGCAGTATTTT. V and J are TRBV15 and TRBJ2-3; 10 positions match TRBD2. The CDR3 consists of 19 residues. CDR1 is LNHNV, CDR2 YYDKDF, per germline (reference sequence). The junction had 15 bases not matched to a gene; V was cut back by 3 bases and J by 3 bases.

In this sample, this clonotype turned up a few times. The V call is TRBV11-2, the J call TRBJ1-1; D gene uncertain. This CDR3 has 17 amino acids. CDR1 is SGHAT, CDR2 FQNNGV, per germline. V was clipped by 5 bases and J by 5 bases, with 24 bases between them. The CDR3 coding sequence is TGTGCCAGCAGCACCCACCCCATAAGGCCTCGGGATACTGAAGCTTTCTTT. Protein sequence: CASSTHPIRPRDTEAFF.

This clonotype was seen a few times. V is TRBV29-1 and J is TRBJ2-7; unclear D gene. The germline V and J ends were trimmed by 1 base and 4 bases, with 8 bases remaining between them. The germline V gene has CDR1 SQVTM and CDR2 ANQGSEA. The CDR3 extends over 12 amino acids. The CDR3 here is CSVEVRDYEQYF. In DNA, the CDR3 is TGCAGCGTTGAAGTCCGAGATTACGAGCAGTACTTC.

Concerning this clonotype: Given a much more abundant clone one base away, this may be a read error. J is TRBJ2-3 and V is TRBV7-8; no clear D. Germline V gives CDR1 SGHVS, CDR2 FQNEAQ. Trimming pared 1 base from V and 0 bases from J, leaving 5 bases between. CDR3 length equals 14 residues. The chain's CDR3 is CASSLVDSTDTQYF. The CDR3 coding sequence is TGTGCCAGCAGCTTAGTGGATAGCACAGATACGCAGTATTTT.

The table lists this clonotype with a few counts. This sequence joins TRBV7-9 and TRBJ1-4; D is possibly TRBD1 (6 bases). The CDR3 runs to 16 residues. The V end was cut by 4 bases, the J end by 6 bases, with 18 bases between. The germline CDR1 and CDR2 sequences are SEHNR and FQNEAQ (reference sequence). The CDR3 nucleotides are TGTGCCAGCAGCTGGCCCGTTAGGGGGGCCGATGAAAAACTGTTTTTT. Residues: CASSWPVRGADEKLFF.

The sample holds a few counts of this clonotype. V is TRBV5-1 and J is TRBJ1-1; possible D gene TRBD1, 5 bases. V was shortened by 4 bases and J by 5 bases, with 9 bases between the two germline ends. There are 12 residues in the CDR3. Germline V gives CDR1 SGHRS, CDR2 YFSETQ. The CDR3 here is CASSRDGTEAFF. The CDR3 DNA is TGCGCCAGCAGCCGGGACGGAACTGAAGCTTTCTTT.

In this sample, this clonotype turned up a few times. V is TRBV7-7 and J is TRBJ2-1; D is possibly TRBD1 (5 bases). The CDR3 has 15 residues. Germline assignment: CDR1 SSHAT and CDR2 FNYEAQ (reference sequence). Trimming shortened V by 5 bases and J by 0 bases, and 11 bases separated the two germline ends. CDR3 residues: CASSARQSSYNEQFF. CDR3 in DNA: TGTGCCAGCAGCGCCCGACAGAGCTCCTACAATGAGCAGTTCTTC.

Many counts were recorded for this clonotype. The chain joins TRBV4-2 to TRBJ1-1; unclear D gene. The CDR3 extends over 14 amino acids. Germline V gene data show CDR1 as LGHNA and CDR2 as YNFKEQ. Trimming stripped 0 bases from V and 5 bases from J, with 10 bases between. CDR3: CASSQDLGGTEAFF. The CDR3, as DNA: TGTGCCAGCAGCCAAGATTTGGGAGGAACTGAAGCTTTCTTT.

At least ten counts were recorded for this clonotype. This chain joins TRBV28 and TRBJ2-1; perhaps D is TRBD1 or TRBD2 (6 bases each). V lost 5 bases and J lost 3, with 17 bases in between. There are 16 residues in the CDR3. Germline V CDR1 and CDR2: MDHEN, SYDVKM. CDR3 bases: TGTGCCAGCAGTGGGGGGACACCCGGATTCTACAATGAGCAGTTCTTC. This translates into CASSGGTPGFYNEQFF.

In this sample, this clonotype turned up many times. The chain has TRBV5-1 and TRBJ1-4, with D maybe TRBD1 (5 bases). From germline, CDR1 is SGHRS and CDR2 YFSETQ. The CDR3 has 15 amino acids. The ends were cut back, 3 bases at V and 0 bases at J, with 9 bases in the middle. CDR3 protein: CASSSDIATNEKLFF. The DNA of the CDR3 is TGCGCCAGCAGCTCGGACATCGCAACTAATGAAAAACTGTTTTTT. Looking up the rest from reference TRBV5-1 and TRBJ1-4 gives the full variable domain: KAGVTQTPRYLIKTRGQQVTLSCSPISGHRSVSWYQQTPGQGLQFLFEYFSETQRNKGNFPGRFSGRQFSNSRSEMNVSTLELGDSALYLCASSSDIATNEKLFFGSGTQLSVL.